Presented here are 13 T cell receptor beta chains from one specimen sequenced in a study of cytomegalovirus exposure and HLA in healthy donors (dated by TCRdb to about 2017). The library relied on the immunoSEQ multiplex PCR assay. TCRdb mirrors the immuneACCESS table, restricted to in-frame sequences. Some clones are absent from its copies; in checked studies, under half trace to an unresolved V gene, and the reason for the others is unknown. In all, the sample holds approximately 160,000 clones, and nearly 90% of those were seen once. The top ten hold more than 3.5% of the sample. Material: PBMCs. These receptor sequences come from a man between 18 and 35 years old in good health and CMV-seropositive.

This clone was detected only once. The chain links TRBV5-4 to TRBJ2-7; 9 bases fit TRBD2. The CDR3 covers 17 residues. V was pared by 4 bases and J by 1 base, with 12 bases of the junction left unmatched. Germline V CDR1 and CDR2: SGHNT, YYREEE (reference sequence). The CDR3 DNA is TGTGCCAGCAGCACCTTTGCGGGAGGGGGTCAATCCTACGAGCAGTACTTC. This gives the protein CASSTFAGGGQSYEQYF. The complete variable domain, with remaining parts taken from reference TRBV5-4 and TRBJ2-7, reads ETGVTQSPTHLIKTRGQQVTLRCSSQSGHNTVSWYQQALGQGPQFIFQYYREEENGRGNFPPRFSGLQFPNYSSELNVNALELDDSALYLCASSTFAGGGQSYEQYFGPGTRLTVT.

The CDR3 here is CASSVPGQGDSEGYTF. The CDR3 coding sequence is TGTGCCAGCAGCGTCCCGGGACAGGGGGACTCGGAGGGCTACACCTTC. V and J are TRBV9 and TRBJ1-2; 11 bases match TRBD1. The J segment lost 8 bases and the V segment lost 2 bases, leaving 11 bases of the junction unmatched. The CDR3 covers 16 residues. Germline V CDR1 and CDR2: SGDLS, YYNGEE.

The rearrangement joins TRBV5-1 to TRBJ2-2; 8 bases are a match to TRBD1. Per the germline V gene, CDR1 is SGHRS and CDR2 is YFSETQ. The CDR3 runs 15 residues. V dropped 4 bases and J dropped 6; count of bases not matched to a gene: 8. CDR3 in amino acids: CASSDGQGLAGELFF. In nucleotides, the CDR3 is TGCGCCAGCAGCGATGGACAGGGCTTAGCCGGGGAGCTGTTTTTT.

This sequence joins TRBV7-3 and TRBJ2-5; D is ambiguous. Trimming removed 5 bases from V and 1 base from J, with 11 bases in between. The germline gives CDR1 SGHTA, CDR2 FQGTGA. The CDR3 consists of 14 residues. CDR3 region: CASSLDWVQETQYF. The CDR3 DNA follows: TGTGCCAGCAGCCTAGATTGGGTCCAAGAGACCCAGTACTTC. The full variable domain, its missing parts supplied by reference TRBV7-3 and TRBJ2-5, is GAGVSQTPSNKVTEKGKYVELRCDPISGHTALYWYRQSLGQGPEFLIYFQGTGAADDSGLPNDRFFAVRPEGSVSTLKIQRTERGDSAVYLCASSLDWVQETQYFGPGTRLLVL.

This chain joins TRBV27 and TRBJ2-3; tentatively, D is TRBD2 (5 bases). V was trimmed by 1 base and J by 8 bases, leaving 10 bases between them. The CDR3 runs to 13 residues. Looked up from germline, CDR1 is MNHEY and CDR2 is SMNVEV (reference sequence). In DNA form, the CDR3 reads TGTGCCAGCAGTTTATACGGTGAGGGTACGCAGTATTTT. It translates to CASSLYGEGTQYF.

The CDR3 sequence is CASSEFLQAGVVTDTQYF. The DNA of the CDR3 is TGTGCCAGCAGTGAATTTTTACAAGCGGGAGTCGTCACAGATACGCAGTATTTT. The rearrangement uses TRBV2 and TRBJ2-3; the match to TRBD2 covers 8 bases. The CDR3 runs to 18 residues. J gave up 2 bases and V 2 bases, and 12 bases lay outside the gene matches. The germline V gene has CDR1 SNHLY and CDR2 FYNNEI.

V usage is TRBV6-5 and J usage is TRBJ2-1, with 9 bases that match TRBD2. Trimming at V came to 7 bases and at J to 4 bases, leaving 8 bases not matched to a gene. Per the germline V gene, CDR1 is MNHEY and CDR2 is SVGAGI. CDR3 length: 15 residues. The CDR3 reads CASTYVAGGYNEQFF. DNA of the CDR3: TGTGCCAGCACCTACGTGGCGGGAGGGTACAATGAGCAGTTCTTC.

This rearrangement joins TRBV7-9 to TRBJ2-5; D is possibly TRBD1 (6 bases). The CDR3 sequence is 13 residues long. V shed 6 bases and J shed 2 bases, with 10 bases lying between them. From germline, CDR1 is SEHNR and CDR2 FQNEAQ (reference sequence). CDR3 region: CASSRGQQETQYF. The CDR3 DNA follows: TGTGCCAGCAGTCGCGGACAGCAAGAGACCCAGTACTTC.

The rearrangement links TRBV27 to TRBJ2-7, with 7 bases fitting TRBD1. CDR1 is MNHEY and CDR2 is SMNVEV in the germline V gene (reference sequence). The CDR3 has 15 residues. Trimming removed 2 bases from V and 2 bases from J; junction bases left unmatched: 6. DNA for the CDR3: TGTGCCAGCAGTTTAACGGGGACAGTTACCTACGAGCAGTACTTC. This sequence encodes CASSLTGTVTYEQYF.

The chain joins TRBV4-1 to TRBJ1-1; TRBD1 is a possible D gene (6 bases). CDR1 and CDR2 from the germline V gene are MGHRA and YSYEKL. The germline V and J ends were trimmed by 1 base and 2 bases, with 8 bases remaining between them. The CDR3 length is 14 residues. The DNA for the CDR3 is TGCGCCAGCAGCCAAGGACAGGTAAACACTGAAGCTTTCTTT. Translated, it gives CASSQGQVNTEAFF.

The J gene is TRBJ2-7, the V gene TRBV19; D gene uncertain. The V gene's germline CDR1 is LNHDA and CDR2 SQIVND (reference sequence). This CDR3 comprises 12 residues. The germline V and J ends were trimmed by 10 bases and 1 base, with 11 bases remaining between them. The CDR3, as DNA: TGTGCCACTTCGCCCGGGTCCTACGAGCAGTACTTC. This sequence encodes CATSPGSYEQYF.

CDR3 sequence reads: CASSEASGGFRELFF. In DNA form, the CDR3 reads TGTGCCAGCAGTGAAGCCTCAGGGGGATTCAGGGAGCTGTTTTTT. The rearrangement uses TRBV6-1 and TRBJ2-2; TRBD1 matches 7 bases. Germline V gene lookup returns CDR1 MNHNS and CDR2 SASEGT. This CDR3 comprises 15 residues. The V and J ends lost 0 bases and 9 bases, in that order; junction bases with no gene match: 7.

Here the CDR3 reads CASSKIPGTVYEQYF. CDR3 DNA sequence: TGTGCCAGCAGCAAAATCCCCGGGACAGTCTACGAGCAGTACTTC. This chain connects TRBV21-1 to TRBJ2-7; the listed D gene, TRBD1, was not tested against the DNA. TRBV21-1 is shown as a pseudogene. The CDR3 length is 15 residues.